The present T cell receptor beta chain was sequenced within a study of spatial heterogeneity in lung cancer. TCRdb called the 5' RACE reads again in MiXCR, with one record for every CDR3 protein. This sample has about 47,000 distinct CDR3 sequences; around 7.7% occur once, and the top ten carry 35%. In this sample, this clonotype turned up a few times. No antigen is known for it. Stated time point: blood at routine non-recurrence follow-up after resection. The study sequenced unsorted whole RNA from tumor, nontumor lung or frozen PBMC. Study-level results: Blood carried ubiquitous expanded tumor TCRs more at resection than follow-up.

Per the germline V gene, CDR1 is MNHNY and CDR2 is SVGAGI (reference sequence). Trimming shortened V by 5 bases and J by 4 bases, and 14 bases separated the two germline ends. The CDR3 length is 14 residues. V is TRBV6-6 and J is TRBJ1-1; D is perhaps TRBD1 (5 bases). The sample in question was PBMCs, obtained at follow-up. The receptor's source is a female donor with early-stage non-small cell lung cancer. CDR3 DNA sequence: TGTGCCAGCAGTGCCGACCTGGGGGGCACTGAAGCTTTCTTT. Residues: CASSADLGGTEAFF.